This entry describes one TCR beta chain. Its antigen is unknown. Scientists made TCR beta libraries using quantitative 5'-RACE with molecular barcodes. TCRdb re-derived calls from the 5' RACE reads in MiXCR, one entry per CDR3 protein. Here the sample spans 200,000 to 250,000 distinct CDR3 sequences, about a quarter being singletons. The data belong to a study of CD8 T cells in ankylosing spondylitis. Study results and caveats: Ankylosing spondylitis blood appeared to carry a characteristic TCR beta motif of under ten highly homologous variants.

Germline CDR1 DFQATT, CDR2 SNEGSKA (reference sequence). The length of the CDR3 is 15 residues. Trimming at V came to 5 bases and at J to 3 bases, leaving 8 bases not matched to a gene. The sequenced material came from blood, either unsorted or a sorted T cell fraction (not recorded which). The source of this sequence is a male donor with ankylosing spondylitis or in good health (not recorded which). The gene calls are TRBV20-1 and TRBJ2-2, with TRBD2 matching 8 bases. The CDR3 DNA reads TGCAGTGCTCGACCGGGACTAGGGCACACCGGGGAGCTGTTTTTT. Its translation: CSARPGLGHTGELFF.